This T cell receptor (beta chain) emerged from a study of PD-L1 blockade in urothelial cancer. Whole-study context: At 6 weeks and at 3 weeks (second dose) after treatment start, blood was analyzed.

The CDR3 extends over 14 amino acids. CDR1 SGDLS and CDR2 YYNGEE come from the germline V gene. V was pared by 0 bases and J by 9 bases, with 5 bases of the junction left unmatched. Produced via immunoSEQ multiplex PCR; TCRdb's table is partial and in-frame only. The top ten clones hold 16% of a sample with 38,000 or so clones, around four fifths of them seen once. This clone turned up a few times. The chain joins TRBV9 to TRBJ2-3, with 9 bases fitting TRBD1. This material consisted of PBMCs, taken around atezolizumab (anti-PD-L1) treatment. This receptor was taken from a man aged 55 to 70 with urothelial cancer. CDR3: CASSVEVTGGTQYF. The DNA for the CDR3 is TGTGCCAGCAGCGTAGAGGTGACAGGGGGGACGCAGTATTTT.